A selection of T cell receptor beta chains follows, all from one sample in a study of control samples from healthy donors and cancer patients. Assay used: immunoSEQ multiplex PCR; TCRdb lists only in-frame clones, some missing. The data hold about 130,000 clones, with about 95% observed a single time. Sequencing was performed on blood. These receptors all come from a man aged 25 to 40 in good health. CDR3s include the opening cysteine and the closing phenylalanine or tryptophan.

CDR3 length: 15
V gene: TRBV5-1
CDR3 protein: CASSLLTPVNTEAFF

CDR3 length: 16
V gene: TRBV19
CDR3 protein: CASSAGMGSSSYEQYF

CDR3 length: 15
V gene: TRBV29-1
CDR3 protein: CSVEGGDLNPYEQYF

CDR3 length: 15
V gene: TRBV3-1/TRBV3-2
CDR3 protein: CASSTGLAGGYEQYF

CDR3 length: 14
V gene: TRBV10-3
CDR3 protein: CAISERTGNTEAFF

CDR3 length: 14
V gene: TRBV28
CDR3 protein: CASILTSGNTEAFF

CDR3 length: 15
V gene: TRBV2
CDR3 protein: CASSDSLAGRSEQFF

CDR3 length: 14
V gene: TRBV6-5
CDR3 protein: CASRSPWHLGGYTF

CDR3 length: 16
V gene: TRBV10-3
CDR3 protein: CAISEPSQGLNEKLFF

CDR3 length: 14
V gene: TRBV6-5
CDR3 protein: CASSYSGPYNEQFF

CDR3 length: 11
V gene: TRBV2
CDR3 protein: CASSSGQTQYF

CDR3 length: 16
V gene: TRBV5-1
CDR3 protein: CASSPGGGAYNSPLHF

CDR3 length: 12
V gene: TRBV12-3/TRBV12-4
CDR3 protein: CASSLRTGGYTF

CDR3 length: 16
V gene: TRBV6-6
CDR3 protein: CASRRPGTGLVSPLHF

CDR3 length: 14
V gene: TRBV5-5
CDR3 protein: CASSLWQGSYEQYF

CDR3 length: 17
V gene: TRBV5-1
CDR3 protein: CASSLEPGTAKNQPQHF

CDR3 length: 13
V gene: TRBV19
CDR3 protein: CASSATQYNEQFF

CDR3 length: 15
V gene: TRBV11-2
CDR3 protein: CASSLFGGPAYEQYF

CDR3 length: 15
V gene: TRBV18
CDR3 protein: CASSPTTGEGGKLFF

CDR3 length: 17
V gene: TRBV7-2
CDR3 protein: CASSPDPTGAFRETQYF

CDR3 length: 13
V gene: TRBV6-4
CDR3 protein: CASSDPGALGYTF

CDR3 length: 14
V gene: TRBV7-2
CDR3 protein: CASSPTGQPYGYTF

CDR3 length: 17
V gene: TRBV9
CDR3 protein: CASSAGLAGTSTDTQYF

CDR3 length: 14
V gene: TRBV11-1
CDR3 protein: CASSSRGNGNTIYF

CDR3 length: 14
V gene: TRBV19
CDR3 protein: CASSIGRVNYGYTF

CDR3 length: 15
V gene: TRBV6-4
CDR3 protein: CASSDSGGAGDTQYF

CDR3 length: 14
V gene: TRBV12-5
CDR3 protein: CASGLTGGPDTQYF

CDR3 length: 13
V gene: TRBV2
CDR3 protein: CASREGLAHEQFF

CDR3 length: 14
V gene: TRBV28
CDR3 protein: CASTIGVGGSPLHF

CDR3 length: 13
V gene: TRBV7-2
CDR3 protein: CASSLSGRTEAFF

CDR3 length: 15
V gene: TRBV5-1
CDR3 protein: CASSLASSYNSPLHF

CDR3 length: 13
V gene: TRBV11-3
CDR3 protein: CASSGQGNTEAFF

CDR3 length: 13
V gene: TRBV11-3
CDR3 protein: CASRGPFDNEQFF

CDR3 length: 16
V gene: TRBV6-6
CDR3 protein: CASSYPPAAGLETQYF

CDR3 length: 14
V gene: TRBV27
CDR3 protein: CASRPRGGYNEQFF

CDR3 length: 16
V gene: TRBV25-1
CDR3 protein: CASSEWGLAVQETQYF

CDR3 length: 14
V gene: TRBV19
CDR3 protein: CASSTGTLGYEQYF

CDR3 length: 15
V gene: TRBV5-1
CDR3 protein: CASSLMTGRRNTIYF

CDR3 length: 16
V gene: TRBV28
CDR3 protein: CASSLGTGGNHNEQFF

CDR3 length: 15
V gene: TRBV19
CDR3 protein: CASSGTRADNNEQFF

CDR3 length: 14
V gene: TRBV5-4
CDR3 protein: CASSKRGGNYEQYF

CDR3 length: 15
V gene: TRBV6-2/TRBV6-3
CDR3 protein: CASSTPGQMNTEAFF

CDR3 length: 14
V gene: TRBV5-6
CDR3 protein: CASSPGRVTDTQYF

CDR3 length: 16
V gene: TRBV18
CDR3 protein: CASSPPLAGGINEQFF

CDR3 length: 18
V gene: TRBV7-9
CDR3 protein: CASSLARAGGSSTDTQYF

CDR3 length: 13
V gene: TRBV19
CDR3 protein: CASSAGHYYEQYF

CDR3 length: 15
V gene: TRBV6-5
CDR3 protein: CASSYTTLGNSPLHF

CDR3 length: 13
V gene: TRBV19
CDR3 protein: CASSTRGSNEQFF

CDR3 length: 17
V gene: TRBV4-1
CDR3 protein: CASSPYAGQEYPYEQYF

CDR3 length: 14
V gene: TRBV5-1
CDR3 protein: CASSVGQGNGGYTF

CDR3 length: 15
V gene: TRBV6-5
CDR3 protein: CASSYSTSGNNEQFF

CDR3 length: 21
V gene: TRBV27
CDR3 protein: CASSLYASGQGARRDQETQYF

CDR3 length: 14
V gene: TRBV6-5
CDR3 protein: CASSYRGVYNEQFF